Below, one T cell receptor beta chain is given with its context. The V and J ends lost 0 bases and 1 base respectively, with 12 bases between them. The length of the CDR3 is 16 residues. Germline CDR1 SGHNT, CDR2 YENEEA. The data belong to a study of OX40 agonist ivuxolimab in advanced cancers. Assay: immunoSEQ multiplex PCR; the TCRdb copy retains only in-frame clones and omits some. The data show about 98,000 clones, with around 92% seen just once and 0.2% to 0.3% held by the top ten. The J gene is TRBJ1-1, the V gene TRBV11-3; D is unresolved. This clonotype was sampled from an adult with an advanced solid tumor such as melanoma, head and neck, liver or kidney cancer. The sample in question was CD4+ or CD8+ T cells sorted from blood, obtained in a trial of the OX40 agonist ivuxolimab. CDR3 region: CASSLDQRNRNTEAFF. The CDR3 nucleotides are TGTGCCAGCAGCTTAGATCAAAGGAACAGGAACACTGAAGCTTTCTTT.